The 5 T cell receptor beta chains listed next were all sequenced from one sample in a study of shared clonotypes between healthy human individuals. Libraries were prepared by immunoSEQ multiplex PCR; TCRdb keeps only in-frame clonotypes and omits some of them. This sample has 2 million to 2.5 million clones; approximately 95% occur once, and the top ten carry roughly 0.13%. The sequenced material came from naive CD4+ T cells sorted from blood. Subset defined: CD45RA+ positively selected. The receptor set was obtained from a man aged 18 to 30 in good health.

The genes are TRBV4-3 and TRBJ1-6; TRBD1 aligns across 10 bases. Germline V gene data show CDR1 as LGHNA and CDR2 as YSLEER. The CDR3 runs 14 residues. With V trimmed by 4 bases and J by 10 bases, 4 bases remained unmatched. As DNA, the CDR3 is TGCGCCAGCAGCCTGGGACAGGGGAGATCACCCCTCCACTTT. Protein: CASSLGQGRSPLHF.

The CDR3 sequence is CSVAGQGINEQYF. The CDR3 nucleotides read TGCAGCGTAGCGGGACAGGGAATCAACGAGCAGTACTTC. V usage is TRBV29-1 and J usage is TRBJ2-7, with 9 nucleotides matching TRBD1. The germline V gene has CDR1 SQVTM and CDR2 ANQGSEA. V dropped 6 bases and J dropped 5; count of bases not matched to a gene: 8. The CDR3 is 13 amino acids.

This rearrangement joins TRBV7-9 to TRBJ1-1; D not resolved. The V gene lost 5 bases and the J gene lost 1 base, with 14 bases spanning the gap. Germline CDR1 SEHNR, CDR2 FQNEAQ (reference sequence). The CDR3 is 15 residues long. The CDR3 DNA reads TGTGCCAGCAGCCGTCCCGCGGCAGGGAACACTGAAGCTTTCTTT. Translated, it gives CASSRPAAGNTEAFF.

As concerns this clone: The sample has other DNA sequences that encode this CDR3 too. The chain has TRBV6-6 and TRBJ2-7, with a tentative D call TRBD1 (6 bases). There are 13 residues in the CDR3. Trimming took off 3 bases at V and 3 bases at J, with 9 bases between the two ends. Germline V gene data show CDR1 as MNHNY and CDR2 as SVGAGI (reference sequence). The CDR3 DNA sequence: TGTGCCAGCAGTTATGACAGGAACTACGAGCAGTACTTC. This codes for CASSYDRNYEQYF.

The chain uses TRBV2 and TRBJ2-5; D assignment may be TRBD1 or TRBD2 (5 bases each). Germline CDR1 and CDR2: SNHLY and FYNNEI. V was cut by 3 bases and J by 1 base, with 21 bases left in between. The CDR3 is made up of 18 amino acids. For the CDR3, the DNA is TGTGCCAGCAGTGAGCGTAGCAGACCGGGACGTCCCCAAGAGACCCAGTACTTC. Translated, it gives CASSERSRPGRPQETQYF.